The 20 T cell receptor beta chains listed next were all sequenced from one sample in a study of T cells in Graves' hyperthyroidism and ophthalmopathy. What was amplified from RNA transcripts were TCR beta CDR3 regions. Primed by the HTBI set, a first-round RT-PCR was run on the TCR CDR3. TCRdb analysed the multiplex PCR reads with MiXCR anew, one entry per CDR3 protein. Of 450,000 to 700,000 distinct CDR3 sequences listed, roughly 50% were seen once; the top ten hold roughly 19%. Sequencing was performed on peripheral blood or thyroid tissue (not recorded which). All receptors derive from an adult woman with Graves' disease, either hyperthyroidism or ophthalmopathy (not recorded which).

This clonotype was seen at least ten times. The chain employs TRBV2 and TRBJ2-2; D perhaps matches TRBD2 (6 bases). The CDR3 spans 15 residues. Trimming took 6 bases from V and 4 from J, leaving 15 bases between them. Germline V lookup: CDR1 SNHLY, CDR2 FYNNEI. The CDR3, as DNA: TGTGCCAGCAGCGGCGGGACTCTACTCACCGGGGAGCTGTTTTTT. Its protein product is CASSGGTLLTGELFF.

There are many counts of this clonotype. The chain links TRBV3-1 to TRBJ2-7; no firm D call. This CDR3 contains 14 residues. Per germline, CDR1 LGHDT and CDR2 YNNKEL (reference sequence). The V end lost 1 base, the J end lost 2 bases, and 9 bases lay between the germline ends. The CDR3 region has the DNA TGTGCCAGCAGCCAAGGGGCAGGAACCTACGAGCAGTACTTC. This codes for CASSQGAGTYEQYF.

CDR3 bases: TGCAGTGCTACCTCCGGACAGCCCGCCGCCTACGAGCAGTACTTC. This gives the protein CSATSGQPAAYEQYF. This sequence joins TRBV20-1 and TRBJ2-7; D possibly corresponds to TRBD1 (6 bases). The CDR3 loop spans 15 amino acids. Germline V gene sequence: CDR1 DFQATT, CDR2 SNEGSKA (reference sequence). V lost 4 bases and J 2 bases, leaving 18 bases between the germline ends.

This clonotype was seen many times. This chain connects TRBV6-1 to TRBJ1-2; the D is unclear. V lost 6 bases to trimming and J lost 4 bases, with 9 bases between them. Germline CDR1 is MNHNS and CDR2 is SASEGT. There are 12 residues in the CDR3. CDR3: CASSGLLYGYTF. In DNA, the CDR3 is TGTGCCAGCAGCGGACTGCTCTATGGCTACACCTTC.

The gene calls are TRBV7-8 and TRBJ2-7; TRBD2 matches 7 bases. Germline V gene sequence: CDR1 SGHVS, CDR2 FQNEAQ. Trimming at V came to 0 bases and at J to 3 bases, leaving 5 bases not matched to a gene. The CDR3 sequence is 15 residues long. CDR3 loop: CASSLAGGGGYEQYF. CDR3 in DNA: TGTGCCAGCAGCTTAGCCGGTGGGGGGGGCTACGAGCAGTACTTC.

The rearrangement links TRBV7-9 to TRBJ1-1; no definite D call. The ends were cut back, 5 bases at V and 4 bases at J, with 17 bases in the middle. Germline V gene sequence: CDR1 SEHNR, CDR2 FQNEAQ (reference sequence). CDR3 size: 15 residues. CDR3 amino acids: CASSQDPNSGTEAFF. The CDR3 DNA is TGTGCCAGCAGCCAAGATCCCAACTCGGGCACTGAAGCTTTCTTT. The full variable domain, completed using reference TRBV7-9 and TRBJ1-1, is DTGVSQNPRHKITKRGQNVTFRCDPISEHNRLYWYRQTLGQGPEFLTYFQNEAQLEKSRLLSDRFSAERPKGSFSTLEIQRTEQGDSAMYLCASSQDPNSGTEAFFGQGTRLTVV.

CDR3 sequence (DNA): TGTGCCAGCAGCCGGGACAGTCCCAGGGGTGGCTACACCTTC. Protein sequence: CASSRDSPRGGYTF. The J gene is TRBJ1-2, the V gene TRBV7-2, with 7 positions matching TRBD1. The J segment lost 7 bases and the V segment lost 5 bases, leaving 10 bases of the junction unmatched. Per germline, CDR1 SGHTA and CDR2 FQGNSA. The length of the CDR3 is 14 residues.

This clonotype was detected only once. The chain is built from TRBV10-3 and TRBJ2-7; D possibly corresponds to TRBD1 (5 bases). CDR1 and CDR2 (germline): ENHRY, SYGVKD. The CDR3 totals 11 residues. V lost 10 bases and J 7 bases, leaving 14 bases between the germline ends. The CDR3 DNA reads as TGTGCCACCAGGGCTATCCGGGAGCAGTACTTC. Protein: CATRAIREQYF.

This chain connects TRBV7-2 to TRBJ1-4; D call uncertain. This CDR3 spans 17 amino acids. CDR1 and CDR2 (germline): SGHTA, FQGNSA. V gave up 1 base and J gave up 0 bases, with 12 bases separating them. Written as DNA, the CDR3 is TGTGCCAGCAGCTTAGATCAAGAGAGTCCAACTAATGAAAAACTGTTTTTT. Encoded protein: CASSLDQESPTNEKLFF. The whole variable domain, filled in from reference TRBV7-2 and TRBJ1-4, reads GAGVSQSPSNKVTEKGKDVELRCDPISGHTALYWYRQSLGQGLEFLIYFQGNSAPDKSGLPSDRFSAERTGGSVSTLTIQRTQQEDSAVYLCASSLDQESPTNEKLFFGSGTQLSVL.

Concerning this clonotype: An end of the junction does not agree with germline; a read error may underlie this. This sequence joins TRBV6-5 and TRBJ1-3; no clear D. This CDR3 has 13 amino acids. The germline CDR1 and CDR2 sequences are MNHEY and SVGAGI. Here the CDR3 DNA reads TGTGCCAGCATGTGGGATTGGGGAAACGCCATATATTTT. As protein: CASMWDWGNAIYF.

In this sample, this clonotype turned up many times. The chain employs TRBV20-1 and TRBJ1-4; TRBD1 aligns across 7 bases. The V gene's germline CDR1 is DFQATT and CDR2 SNEGSKA (reference sequence). J lost 8 bases, V lost 3 bases, and 6 bases had no gene match. The CDR3 has 13 amino acids. CDR3 DNA: TGCAGTGCTAGTCCTGGGGACAGAGAAAAACTGTTTTTT. The encoded protein is CSASPGDREKLFF.

A note on this clonotype: Germline is not matched at one junction end, which may reflect a read error. This rearrangement joins TRBV4-1 to TRBJ2-2; D gene uncertain. CDR1 is MGHRA, CDR2 YSYEKL, per germline. The CDR3 runs to 13 residues. The chain's CDR3 is CASSQGHTGELFF. In nucleotides, the CDR3 is TGCGCCAGCAGCCAAGGACACACAGGGGAGCTGTTTTTT.

In this sample, this clonotype turned up once. The chain employs TRBV7-9 and TRBJ1-1; 7 bases line up with TRBD1. From germline, CDR1 is SEHNR and CDR2 FQNEAQ (reference sequence). This CDR3 has 13 amino acids. V shed 7 bases and J 5 bases; nucleotides not matched to a gene: 7. The CDR3 reads CASTQGGETEAFF. The CDR3 nucleotides are TGTGCCAGCACCCAGGGGGGCGAGACTGAAGCTTTCTTT. The full variable domain, in which reference TRBV7-9 and TRBJ1-1 provide the parts outside the CDR3, is DTGVSQNPRHKITKRGQNVTFRCDPISEHNRLYWYRQTLGQGPEFLTYFQNEAQLEKSRLLSDRFSAERPKGSFSTLEIQRTEQGDSAMYLCASTQGGETEAFFGQGTRLTVV.

This clonotype showed up many times. CDR3 in amino acids: CASSWTENTEAFF. CDR3 sequence (DNA): TGTGCCAGCAGTTGGACAGAGAACACTGAAGCTTTCTTT. The chain links TRBV2 to TRBJ1-1; D perhaps matches TRBD1 (6 bases). Germline V gives CDR1 SNHLY, CDR2 FYNNEI. V lost 5 bases and J 1 base, leaving 8 bases between the germline ends. The CDR3 totals 13 residues.

J is TRBJ2-7 and V is TRBV3-1; weak D call: TRBD2 (6 bases). CDR1 LGHDT and CDR2 YNNKEL come from the germline V gene (reference sequence). Between the trimmed V and J ends, which lost 3 bases and 2 bases, there was a span of 17 bases. The CDR3 contains 16 residues. CDR3 region: CASSHLSGERAYEQYF. DNA of the CDR3: TGTGCCAGCAGCCACCTCAGTGGTGAGCGGGCCTACGAGCAGTACTTC.

This chain connects TRBV6-4 to TRBJ1-2; no clear D. CDR1 is MRHNA, CDR2 SNTAGT, per germline. Trimming pared 4 bases from V and 8 bases from J, leaving 17 bases between. The CDR3 extends over 14 amino acids. CDR3 region: CASSGSGRNGGYTF. CDR3 sequence (DNA): TGTGCCAGCAGTGGCTCTGGACGGAATGGGGGCTACACCTTC.

This chain joins TRBV30 and TRBJ2-7; D tentatively fits TRBD1 or TRBD2 (5 bases each). Per the germline V gene, CDR1 is GTSNPN and CDR2 is SVGIG (reference sequence). Trimming removed 2 bases at V and 1 base at J, with 21 bases between. The CDR3 runs 17 residues. CDR3 DNA sequence: TGTGCCTGGAGTCGGGGCAAGACGTTGGGTCGTTCCTACGAGCAGTACTTC. Translation gives CAWSRGKTLGRSYEQYF.

The chain recombines TRBV5-1 with TRBJ1-2; possibly TRBD1 for D (6 bases). V shed 7 bases and J shed 5 bases, with 24 bases lying between them. This CDR3 is 16 amino acids long. Germline V gene data show CDR1 as SGHRS and CDR2 as YFSETQ. As DNA, the CDR3 is TGCGCCAGCGCCGGTATTGGGGGAGGGGGTGATTATGGCTACACCTTC. The encoded protein is CASAGIGGGGDYGYTF.

The gene calls are TRBV5-1 and TRBJ1-1, with D unclear. Trimming shortened V by 0 bases and J by 11 bases, and 11 bases separated the two germline ends. CDR3 length: 12 amino acids. Germline V gives CDR1 SGHRS, CDR2 YFSETQ. DNA for the CDR3: TGCGCCAGCAGCTTGGATGCGGGGTACGCTTTCTTT. Protein sequence: CASSLDAGYAFF. The complete variable domain, with remaining parts taken from reference TRBV5-1 and TRBJ1-1, reads KAGVTQTPRYLIKTRGQQVTLSCSPISGHRSVSWYQQTPGQGLQFLFEYFSETQRNKGNFPGRFSGRQFSNSRSEMNVSTLELGDSALYLCASSLDAGYAFFGQGTRLTVV.

There are a few counts of this clonotype. V usage is TRBV25-1 and J usage is TRBJ1-2; D unclear. CDR3 length: 14 residues. V lost 2 bases to trimming and J lost 4 bases, with 11 bases between them. Germline assignment: CDR1 MGHDK and CDR2 SYGVNS. CDR3 loop: CASSEQGPSYGYTF. Here the CDR3 DNA reads TGTGCCAGCAGTGAACAAGGGCCTTCCTATGGCTACACCTTC.